What follows is one T cell receptor (beta chain) and its context. Its antigen is unknown. Base-call qualities are not available, and no considerably larger clone is one nucleotide away. Healthy HIV-negative adults with no recently reported acute infections or vaccinations were included as donors. Only Caucasian adults living in Nashville, Tennessee, USA were represented among the donors. Magnetic negative selection was used to enrich CD4+ T cells, after which naive cells were positively selected on CD45RA and the negative fraction became the memory subset. Blood was collected by leukapheresis, and PBMCs were isolated by Ficoll-Histopaque density gradient centrifugation and then cryopreserved in liquid nitrogen vapor phase. Purity and quantity of every magnetically sorted T cell population were checked by analytical flow cytometry. Genomic DNA was isolated from each sorted fraction and quantified by UV absorbance on a Nanodrop 2000c.

Using the deep immunoSEQ assay, multiplex PCR amplified TCR CDR3 regions from genomic DNA. Extracted genomic DNA from each cell subset was distributed evenly across all wells of several immunoSEQ 96-well plates, and each plate was treated as a replicate. For sorted subsets, 200 to 250 ng of genomic DNA, equivalent to some 30,000 T cell genomes, went into each replicate PCR. The purified libraries were quantified using a Qubit 3.0 fluorometer, sized with a Bioanalyzer 2100, and then quantified again using the KAPA Library Quantification kit. Every immunoSEQ 96-well plate was sequenced on a separate single-read 150-cycle Illumina NextSeq 550 flow cell. The authors' analysis ran thus. Because only junctional sequences without quality scores were contained in the immunoSEQ output, filtering matching that applied to full-length reads could not be performed. To assign V/J genes and CDR3, sequences were annotated using PyIR, a Python wrapper for IgBLAST v1.9, with IMGT germline references. Reads were filtered out if the reads had weak V/J assignments (E-value above 1e-6), no CDR3, stop codons, out-of-frame junctions, or ambiguous translated residues. V3J clonotypes were defined as sequences sharing an identical inferred V gene, J gene, and CDR3 amino acid sequence. Percentage overlap between repertoires was computed as shared unique clonotypes divided by the size of the smaller repertoire. Repertoire richness was assessed with RTK rarefaction, the Chao1 estimator, and Recon v2.1 estimates of unobserved clonotypes. For all TCRbeta clonotypes obtained by the gDNA method from four donors, generation probabilities were computed with OLGA. TCRdb carries this immuneACCESS record with in-frame sequences only. Its versions omit some clonotypes, under half of them owing to an unresolved V gene in the studies checked, with the rest unexplained. For V, J and clone size, that table is used; D and trimming come from the DNA. Across this sample there are roughly 2 million clones, with approximately 96% seen only once. More than 0.1% of the sample comes from the top ten.

The entry originates in a study of shared clonotypes between healthy human individuals (TCRdb year 2020). Notes on the research overall: The cohort comprised two women and three men aged 18 to 49 years. For each donor, CD4 naive and CD4 memory were each given three plates, CD8 naive was given two plates, and CD8 memory was given one plate. The study deeply sequenced blood TCR repertoires of about 5 healthy adults to estimate repertoire size and the extent of clonotype sharing between individuals. Different laboratories and diverse techniques were used to prepare libraries and sequence TCR repertoires, to increase sequencing depth and limit assay-specific biases. Each donor's leukapheresis produced roughly between roughly 0.85 and 9.5 billion PBMCs.

General findings and caveats noted by the study authors: Higher generation probabilities were observed for clonotypes shared by all four sorted-subset donors than for non-shared clonotypes. The small number of donors limited the genetic and exposure-history diversity represented. Incomplete sequencing was indicated by rarefaction of sorted-subset datasets, despite the large sequencing depth. Naive subsets generally had larger estimated clonotype richness than memory subsets did. Sampling was restricted to blood, and TCR repertoires in tissues likely differ from the TCR repertoires found in blood. Sharing across a few donors was observed for 5% to 6.5% of naive CD4, about 3.2% of naive CD8, about 2.3% of memory CD4, and around 0.4% of memory CD8 clonotypes. Pairwise subsampling indicated that sequencing depth was expected to affect the degree of clonotype sharing among donors.

The CDR3 measures 15 amino acids from cysteine to phenylalanine. Only CDR3 DNA remains: 45 bases, in frame from the first base. As encoded in the germline V gene, CDR1 is SGHRS while CDR2 is YFSETQ. The junction shows trimming of 4 bases on V and 4 bases on J, and the gene matches do not reach 11 bases of it. The sequence was collected from a young man in good health. The source material was naive CD4+ T cells sorted from blood. The cell subset or site label of this sample denotes: CD45RA+ positively selected. The receptor chain draws on TRBV5-1 and TRBJ2-7, with 7 middle bases fitting TRBD2. The CDR3: CASSPRGGSEYEQYF. At the DNA level, the sequence is TGCGCCAGCAGCCCCCGGGGAGGGTCAGAATACGAGCAGTACTTC.